The text below deals with one T cell receptor beta chain. Its target antigen remains unknown. No much larger clone is present one base from it, and per-base qualities are unavailable. The sample is drawn from a study of blood T cell repertoires in COVID-19 (dated by TCRdb to the early 2020s). Regarding the study in general: Collaborator samples came from the United States, Italy and Spain and covered acute and convalescent phases of COVID-19. The prospective study material was composed of cDNA or gDNA derived from T cells, B-cell-depleted T cells, or PBMCs. The dataset comprised deeply sampled blood TCRbeta repertoires from subjects exposed to, actively infected with, or recovered from COVID-19. The repertoires were released in a freely available public database intended as a resource for research on the immune response to SARS-CoV-2. The samples were drawn from the first 160 participants of the ongoing ImmuneRACE study and from some 1,300 subjects provided by 6 global collaborators. Sample metadata almost always included a de-identified subject ID, COVID-19 status, age in years and sex. Where available, HLA class I and class II types were obtained from metadata supplied by the sample provider rather than from assay-based typing.

The collaborating institutions used their own protocols to collect whole blood in K2EDTA tubes. For TCRbeta analysis, collaborators shipped samples as frozen whole blood, isolated PBMCs, or DNA extracted from either of those sample types. The immunoSEQ Assay, a bias-controlled multiplex PCR, was used to amplify TCRbeta CDR3 regions from genomic DNA. Processing in the source paper ran as follows. The number of nucleated cells in each sample was estimated by amplification of reference gene primers within the assay. Sequence reads were collapsed and filtered to measure the absolute abundance of every unique TCRbeta CDR3 rearrangement. For each sample, productive Simpson clonality was calculated as the square root of Simpson's diversity index across productive rearrangements. The table comes from immuneACCESS by way of TCRdb, which keeps in-frame sequences with V and J called. Part of the clones is missing from these tables; in studies checked, under half for an unresolved V gene and the rest for unknown reasons. The V and J calls and clone size come from that table; D and trimming were worked out from the DNA. For this sample the table gives about 130,000 clones, of which approximately 81% were detected only once. The top ten clonotypes cover about 40% of the sample.

Results the study describes overall, beyond this receptor: How much clinical and demographic metadata was included differed by source and by participant, and the metadata was provided uncurated.

V is cut back by 9 bases and J by 2 bases, with 9 bases in the junction unmatched. The CDR3 covers 14 residues, taking in both the cysteine and the phenylalanine. Only the CDR3 DNA is retained, 42 bases long and in frame from the first base. CDR1 and CDR2, per the germline V gene, are MNHEY and SVGAGI. The V and J genes are TRBV6-5 and TRBJ2-7, with 8 bases matching TRBD2. The sequence was collected from a middle-aged man with active or convalescent COVID-19. The sample consisted of peripheral blood. The DNA sequence is given as TGTGCCAGTGGGGGCGGGGGGTTACCCTACGAGCAGTACTTC. Its translation reads: CASGGGGLPYEQYF.